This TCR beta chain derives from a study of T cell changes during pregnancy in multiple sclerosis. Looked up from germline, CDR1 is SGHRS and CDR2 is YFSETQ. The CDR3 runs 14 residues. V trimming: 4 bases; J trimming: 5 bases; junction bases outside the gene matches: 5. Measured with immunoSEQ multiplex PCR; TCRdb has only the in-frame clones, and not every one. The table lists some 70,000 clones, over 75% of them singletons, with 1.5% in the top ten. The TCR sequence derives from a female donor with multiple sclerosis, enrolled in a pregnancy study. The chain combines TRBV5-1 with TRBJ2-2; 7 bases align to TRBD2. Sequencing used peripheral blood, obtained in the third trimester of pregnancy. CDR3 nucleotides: TGCGCCAGCAGCCCGGAGGGAGGGACCGGGGAGCTGTTTTTT. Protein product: CASSPEGGTGELFF.